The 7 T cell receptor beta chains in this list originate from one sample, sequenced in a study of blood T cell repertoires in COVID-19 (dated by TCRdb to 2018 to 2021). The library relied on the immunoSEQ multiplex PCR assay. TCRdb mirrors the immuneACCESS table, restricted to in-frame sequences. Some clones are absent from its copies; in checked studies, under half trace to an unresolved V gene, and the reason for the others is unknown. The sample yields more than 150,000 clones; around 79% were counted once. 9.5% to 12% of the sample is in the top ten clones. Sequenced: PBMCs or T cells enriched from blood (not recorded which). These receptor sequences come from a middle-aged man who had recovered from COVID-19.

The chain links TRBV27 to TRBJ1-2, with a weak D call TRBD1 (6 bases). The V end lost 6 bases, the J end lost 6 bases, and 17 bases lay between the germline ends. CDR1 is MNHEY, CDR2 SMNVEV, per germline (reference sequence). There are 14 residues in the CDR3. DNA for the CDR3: TGTGCCAGCAGCCGATCCGGACAGTTCGATGGCTACACCTTC. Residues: CASSRSGQFDGYTF.

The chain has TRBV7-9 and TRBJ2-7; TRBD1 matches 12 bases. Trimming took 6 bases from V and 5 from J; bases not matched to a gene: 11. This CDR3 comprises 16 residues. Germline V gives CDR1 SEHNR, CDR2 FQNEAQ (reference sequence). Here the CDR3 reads CASRTFSGTGGHEQYF. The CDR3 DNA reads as TGTGCCAGCAGGACCTTCTCCGGGACAGGGGGCCACGAGCAGTACTTC.

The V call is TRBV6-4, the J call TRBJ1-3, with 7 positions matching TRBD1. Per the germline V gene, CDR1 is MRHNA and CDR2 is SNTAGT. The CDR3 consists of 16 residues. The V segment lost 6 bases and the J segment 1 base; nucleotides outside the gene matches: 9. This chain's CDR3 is CASRVTGVESGNTIYF. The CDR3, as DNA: TGTGCCAGCAGAGTTACAGGGGTAGAATCTGGAAACACCATATATTTT.

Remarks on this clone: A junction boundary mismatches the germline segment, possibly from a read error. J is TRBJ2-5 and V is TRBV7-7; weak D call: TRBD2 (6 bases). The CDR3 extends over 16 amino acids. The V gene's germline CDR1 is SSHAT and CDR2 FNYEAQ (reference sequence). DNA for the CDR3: TGTGCTAGCAGCTCCGCGGGAATCCCCGGTCAAGAGACCCAGTACTTC. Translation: CASSSAGIPGQETQYF.

In DNA, the CDR3 is TGTGCCAGCAGTTTCCCCACACTAGTCAATGAGCAGTTCTTC. Encoded protein: CASSFPTLVNEQFF. The J gene is TRBJ2-1, the V gene TRBV28; D might be TRBD2 (5 bases). The germline gives CDR1 MDHEN, CDR2 SYDVKM. This CDR3 spans 14 amino acids. V lost 3 bases, J lost 6 bases, and 12 bases lay in between. The complete variable domain, with remaining parts taken from reference TRBV28 and TRBJ2-1, reads DVKVTQSSRYLVKRTGEKVFLECVQDMDHENMFWYRQDPGLGLRLIYFSYDVKMKEKGDIPEGYSVSREKKERFSLILESASTNQTSMYLCASSFPTLVNEQFFGPGTRLTVL.

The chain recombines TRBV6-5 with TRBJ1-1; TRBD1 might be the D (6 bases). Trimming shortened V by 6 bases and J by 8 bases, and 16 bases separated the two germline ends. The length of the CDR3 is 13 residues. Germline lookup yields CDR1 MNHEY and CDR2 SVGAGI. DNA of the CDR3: TGTGCCAGCAGCAACGCAGGGGCCCAGGAAGCTTTCTTT. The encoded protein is CASSNAGAQEAFF.

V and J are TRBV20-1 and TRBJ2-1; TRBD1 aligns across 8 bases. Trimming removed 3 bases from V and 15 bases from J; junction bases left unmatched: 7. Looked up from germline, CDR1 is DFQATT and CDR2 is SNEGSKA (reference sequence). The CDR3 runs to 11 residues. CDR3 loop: CSARGTGDGFF. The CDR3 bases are TGCAGTGCTAGGGGGACAGGAGATGGGTTCTTC.